Below are 21 T cell receptor beta chains sequenced from a single sample in a study of blood T cell repertoires in COVID-19. Using immunoSEQ multiplex PCR, the repertoire was profiled, and TCRdb retains in-frame clones only, with some absent. Among more than 250,000 clones, 86% were seen once, and the ten largest hold 3.6%. Sequencing input: peripheral blood. The receptors stem from a man between 18 and 29 years old with active or convalescent COVID-19.

The rearrangement uses TRBV19 and TRBJ2-3; maybe TRBD1 (5 bases). The V end lost 3 bases, the J end lost 0 bases, and 10 bases lay between the germline ends. This CDR3 spans 15 amino acids. Germline V lookup: CDR1 LNHDA, CDR2 SQIVND (reference sequence). The CDR3 coding sequence is TGTGCCAGTAGTATTGCAGGGCCTAGCACAGATACGCAGTATTTT. Encoded protein: CASSIAGPSTDTQYF.

The chain links TRBV4-1 to TRBJ1-3; no clear D. Germline V lookup: CDR1 MGHRA, CDR2 YSYEKL. V was trimmed by 0 bases and J by 0 bases, leaving 6 bases between them. This CDR3 region has 15 residues. CDR3 in DNA: TGCGCCAGCAGCCAAGATGGCAGCTCTGGAAACACCATATATTTT. It translates to CASSQDGSSGNTIYF.

The chain has TRBV4-2 and TRBJ2-5; D unresolved. V was shortened by 4 bases and J by 2 bases, with 11 bases between the two germline ends. The germline V gene has CDR1 LGHNA and CDR2 YNFKEQ. The CDR3 runs 14 residues. CDR3 amino acids: CASSPPGKQETQYF. The CDR3 DNA is TGTGCCAGCAGCCCCCCAGGAAAGCAAGAGACCCAGTACTTC.

The chain has TRBV7-2 and TRBJ2-2; TRBD2 matches at 10 bases. Germline V gene sequence: CDR1 SGHTA, CDR2 FQGNSA. With 3 bases clipped from V and 4 bases from J, the junction kept 2 bases outside the gene matches. CDR3 length equals 15 residues. The CDR3, as DNA: TGTGCCAGCAGCTTTAGCGGGAGGATCACCGGGGAGCTGTTTTTT. Translating gives CASSFSGRITGELFF.

CDR3 region: CATSDRTTQINTQYF. DNA for the CDR3: TGTGCCACCAGTGATCGGACTACTCAAATAAATACGCAGTATTTT. This chain connects TRBV24-1 to TRBJ2-3; possibly TRBD2 for D (6 bases). This CDR3 is built from 15 residues. Germline CDR1 is KGHDR and CDR2 is SFDVKD. V gave up 3 bases and J gave up 7 bases, with 16 bases separating them.

V usage is TRBV19 and J usage is TRBJ2-3, with D perhaps TRBD2 (6 bases). Germline assignment: CDR1 LNHDA and CDR2 SQIVND (reference sequence). The CDR3 is made up of 14 amino acids. Trimming took 7 bases from V and 0 from J, leaving 11 bases between them. CDR3 DNA sequence: TGTGCCAGTACCCGGGAGTTTAGCACAGATACGCAGTATTTT. As protein: CASTREFSTDTQYF.

The CDR3, as DNA: TGTGCCATCGGGGCGGGGGGCCCCTACGAGCAGTACTTC. Translated, it gives CAIGAGGPYEQYF. This rearrangement joins TRBV10-3 to TRBJ2-7; 8 bases agree with TRBD2. The junction had 5 bases not matched to a gene; V was cut back by 8 bases and J by 2 bases. This CDR3 has 13 residues. Germline lookup yields CDR1 ENHRY and CDR2 SYGVKD.

This chain uses TRBV18 with TRBJ2-1, with 10 bases lining up with TRBD2. The germline CDR1 and CDR2 sequences are KGHSH and LQKENI. This CDR3 has 15 residues. The trim removed 4 bases at V and 7 bases at J, leaving 7 bases unmatched. The CDR3 loop reads CASSQSSGSRNEQFF. DNA of the CDR3: TGTGCCAGCTCACAATCTAGCGGGAGTCGGAATGAGCAGTTCTTC.

The chain has TRBV4-3 and TRBJ2-1; 10 bases fit TRBD2. The germline CDR1 and CDR2 sequences are LGHNA and YSLEER. The V segment lost 0 bases and the J segment 8 bases; nucleotides outside the gene matches: 13. This CDR3 has 18 amino acids. In DNA, the CDR3 is TGCGCCAGCAGCCAAGATCGGTTAGCGGGAGGACATTTGGATGAGCAGTTCTTC. Translated, it gives CASSQDRLAGGHLDEQFF.

The rearrangement links TRBV7-3 to TRBJ2-3; D uncertain. CDR1 and CDR2 from the germline V gene are SGHTA and FQGTGA. The V end was cut by 3 bases, the J end by 1 base, with 5 bases between. This CDR3 spans 13 amino acids. The CDR3 sequence is CASSFYGTDTQYF. The CDR3 DNA follows: TGTGCCAGCAGCTTTTATGGCACAGATACGCAGTATTTT.

CDR3 residues: CASSPAGGAGNTIYF. CDR3 DNA sequence: TGTGCCAGCAGCCCCGCCGGAGGAGCTGGAAACACCATATATTTT. This chain links TRBV6-5 with TRBJ1-3; D gene ambiguous. With 6 bases removed from V and 2 bases from J, the gap between germline ends came to 14 bases. This CDR3 spans 15 amino acids. The germline CDR1 and CDR2 sequences are MNHEY and SVGAGI.

Turning to this clone: This specimen includes other DNA sequences encoding the same CDR3. The chain has TRBV3-1 (or the pseudogene TRBV3-2) and TRBJ1-2; D uncertain. The CDR3 runs 13 residues. Trimming removed 1 base at V and 4 bases at J, with 7 bases between. CDR1 is LGHDT and CDR2 is YNNKEL in the germline V gene (reference sequence). CDR3 loop: CASSQGRSYGYTF. In nucleotides, the CDR3 is TGTGCCAGCAGCCAAGGGCGGTCCTATGGCTACACCTTC.

The rearrangement joins TRBV9 to TRBJ2-5; tentatively, D is TRBD1 (6 bases). Germline V CDR1 and CDR2: SGDLS, YYNGEE. Deletions cut 3 bases from V and 4 bases from J, with 10 bases between. This CDR3 has 13 residues. The CDR3 DNA follows: TGTGCCAGCAGCGGGACAGTGGGAGAGACCCAGTACTTC. Translated, it gives CASSGTVGETQYF.

The rearrangement links TRBV11-2 to TRBJ2-7; maybe TRBD1 (5 bases). Germline CDR1 is SGHAT and CDR2 is FQNNGV. The CDR3 is made up of 14 amino acids. V gave up 1 base and J gave up 4 bases, with 11 bases separating them. This chain's CDR3 is CASSLGQGPYEQYF. DNA of the CDR3: TGTGCCAGCAGCTTAGGGCAGGGTCCTTACGAGCAGTACTTC.

V usage is TRBV5-1 and J usage is TRBJ1-4, with D possibly being TRBD1 (5 bases). V was cut by 1 base and J by 8 bases, with 15 bases left in between. This CDR3 has 15 amino acids. The V gene's germline CDR1 is SGHRS and CDR2 YFSETQ. The CDR3 reads CASSLLQGRGEKLFF. In DNA, the CDR3 is TGCGCCAGCAGCTTGCTTCAAGGGCGGGGCGAAAAACTGTTTTTT.

This sequence joins TRBV27 and TRBJ1-6, with D perhaps matching TRBD1 (5 bases). This CDR3 has 15 amino acids. With 3 bases removed from V and 7 bases from J, the gap between germline ends came to 13 bases. Looked up from germline, CDR1 is MNHEY and CDR2 is SMNVEV (reference sequence). CDR3 nucleotide sequence: TGTGCCAGCAGTTTTTCGGGCAGACAGAATTCACCCCTCCACTTT. It specifies CASSFSGRQNSPLHF.

This chain joins TRBV6-5 and TRBJ2-5; tentatively, D is TRBD2 (5 bases). Trimming pared 2 bases from V and 4 bases from J, leaving 17 bases between. The length of the CDR3 is 16 residues. Germline V gives CDR1 MNHEY, CDR2 SVGAGI. Here the CDR3 DNA reads TGTGCCAGCAGTTACGGCAGAGGGCAGTTCGGAGAGACCCAGTACTTC. It yields the protein CASSYGRGQFGETQYF.

The J gene is TRBJ2-7, the V gene TRBV5-1; no clear D. Trimming shortened V by 1 base and J by 4 bases, and 9 bases separated the two germline ends. Per germline, CDR1 SGHRS and CDR2 YFSETQ. The CDR3 runs to 13 residues. This CDR3 reads CASSLTVKYEQYF. As DNA, the CDR3 is TGCGCCAGCAGCTTGACGGTTAAATACGAGCAGTACTTC.

The sample holds a few counts of this clone. This chain links TRBV27 with TRBJ2-7; D is perhaps TRBD1 (6 bases). V was shortened by 7 bases and J by 5 bases, with 12 bases between the two germline ends. Germline loops: CDR1 MNHEY, CDR2 SMNVEV (reference sequence). This CDR3 has 12 residues. CDR3 in DNA: TGTGCCAGCACGTCACAGGGAAACGAGCAGTACTTC. Translation gives CASTSQGNEQYF.

The J gene is TRBJ2-1, the V gene TRBV25-1, with D unresolved. This CDR3 spans 12 amino acids. Trimming removed 1 base from V and 9 bases from J, with 7 bases in between. Germline V gives CDR1 MGHDK, CDR2 SYGVNS. The CDR3 nucleotides read TGTGCCAGCAGTGAATCGGGTAGTGAGCAGTTCTTC. This encodes CASSESGSEQFF.

This clone was seen only once. V is TRBV15 and J is TRBJ1-2; tentative D call: TRBD1 (6 bases). Trimming removed 1 base from V and 8 bases from J, with 17 bases in between. Germline-derived CDR1 and CDR2 are LNHNV and YYDKDF (reference sequence). The CDR3 covers 15 residues. The CDR3 DNA sequence: TGTGCCACCAGCAGAGCAACCACAGGGTTTGGCGGCTACACCTTC. Amino acid sequence: CATSRATTGFGGYTF.